The 30 T cell receptor beta chains below were found in one sample sequenced in a study of regulatory T cells in long-lasting Graves disease. The sample's time point: persistent/refractory GD, antithyroid drugs over 5 years with positive TRAb. Making the TCR library involved RNA that had been extracted from PBMCs. Libraries of TCR beta came from iRepertoire HTBI primers plus Arm-PCR of CDR3 regions. TCRdb called the multiplex PCR reads again in MiXCR, with one record for every CDR3 protein. The table lists a few hundred thousand distinct CDR3 sequences, 20% to 25% of them singletons. This specimen was peripheral blood mononuclear cells (PBMCs), taken when the disease was refractory, from a patient treated with antithyroid drugs. The origin of the receptors is a female donor with Graves disease.

This chain joins TRBV7-2 and TRBJ1-6; D unresolved. Deletions cut 5 bases from V and 6 bases from J, with 5 bases between. The CDR3 has 12 amino acids. The germline V gene encodes CDR1 SGHTA and CDR2 FQGNSA. This chain's CDR3 is CASSTTNSPLHF. The CDR3 nucleotides read TGTGCCAGCAGCACGACTAATTCACCCCTCCACTTT.

Comments on this clonotype: One base away lies a much larger clone, so this may be a sequencing read error. The V gene is TRBV6-1, the J gene TRBJ1-6; D not certain. The length of the CDR3 is 12 residues. The germline V gene has CDR1 MNHNS and CDR2 SASEGT. CDR3 region: CACSTINSPLHF. The CDR3, as DNA: TGTGCCTGCAGTACTATTAATTCACCCCTCCACTTT.

This clonotype was found many times. J is TRBJ2-5 and V is TRBV3-1; 10 nucleotides align to TRBD2. The CDR3 contains 14 residues. The germline V gene has CDR1 LGHDT and CDR2 YNNKEL (reference sequence). The V segment lost 2 bases and the J segment 3 bases; nucleotides outside the gene matches: 0. The DNA of the CDR3 is TGTGCCAGCAGCCAAACTAGCGGGAAAGAGACCCAGTACTTC. Translating gives CASSQTSGKETQYF.

This clonotype was counted at least ten times. This chain connects TRBV28 to TRBJ1-5; 7 nucleotides agree with TRBD1. V trimming: 5 bases; J trimming: 1 base; junction bases outside the gene matches: 11. The CDR3 is 17 amino acids. Per germline, CDR1 MDHEN and CDR2 SYDVKM. CDR3 DNA sequence: TGTGCCAGCAGTGGGGGCAGGGGGACGCGAAGCAATCAGCCCCAGCATTTT. This encodes CASSGGRGTRSNQPQHF. The full variable domain, rest sourced from reference TRBV28 and TRBJ1-5, is DVKVTQSSRYLVKRTGEKVFLECVQDMDHENMFWYRQDPGLGLRLIYFSYDVKMKEKGDIPEGYSVSREKKERFSLILESASTNQTSMYLCASSGGRGTRSNQPQHFGDGTRLSIL.

This clonotype was detected many times. This chain connects TRBV5-1 to TRBJ1-1, with a weak D call TRBD1 (5 bases). Per the germline V gene, CDR1 is SGHRS and CDR2 is YFSETQ. V gave up 6 bases and J gave up 2 bases, with 11 bases separating them. The CDR3 sequence is 13 residues long. CDR3 DNA: TGCGCCAGCAATCAGGGCGGTAACACTGAAGCTTTCTTT. It encodes CASNQGGNTEAFF.

This clonotype has a count of ten or more. This sequence joins TRBV7-3 and TRBJ1-1, with D perhaps TRBD1 (6 bases). The CDR3 has 13 residues. Trimming took off 0 bases at V and 8 bases at J, with 10 bases between the two ends. Germline assignment: CDR1 SGHTA and CDR2 FQGTGA. DNA of the CDR3: TGTGCCAGCAGCTTAACTCTCCAGGGGGAAGCTTTCTTT. This encodes CASSLTLQGEAFF.

This clonotype was seen repeatedly, ten times or more. V and J are TRBV13 and TRBJ1-5; D is unclear. This CDR3 comprises 13 residues. V was clipped by 6 bases and J by 4 bases, with 10 bases between them. Germline V gene sequence: CDR1 PRHDT, CDR2 FYEKMQ (reference sequence). CDR3 DNA sequence: TGTGCCAGCAGTTTTGGCAGAAATCAGCCCCAGCATTTT. Translation gives CASSFGRNQPQHF.

This clonotype was seen only a few times. The chain employs TRBV11-2 and TRBJ1-3; 7 bases fit TRBD1. V lost 6 bases, J lost 3 bases, and 5 bases stayed unmatched. CDR1 is SGHAT, CDR2 FQNNGV, per germline. The CDR3 runs to 14 residues. CDR3 in DNA: TGTGCCAGCAGTCGAACAGGGGATGGAAACACCATATATTTT. This sequence encodes CASSRTGDGNTIYF.

This clonotype was found a few times. The chain couples TRBV5-1 to TRBJ1-2; perhaps TRBD1 as D (6 bases). CDR3 length equals 15 residues. Germline CDR1 is SGHRS and CDR2 is YFSETQ. The V end lost 3 bases, the J end lost 0 bases, and 12 bases lay between the germline ends. The CDR3 region is CASSSTGPPNYGYTF. For the CDR3, the DNA is TGCGCCAGCAGCTCCACAGGGCCCCCTAACTATGGCTACACCTTC.

In this sample, this clonotype turned up many times. This rearrangement joins TRBV28 to TRBJ2-5; D gene uncertain. The CDR3 length is 13 residues. V dropped 7 bases and J dropped 2 bases, with 11 bases sitting between them. Germline-derived CDR1 and CDR2 are MDHEN and SYDVKM. The CDR3 here is CASTITVQETQYF. For the CDR3, the DNA is TGTGCCAGCACCATAACAGTGCAAGAGACCCAGTACTTC.

This clonotype was counted ten times or more. V and J are TRBV28 and TRBJ2-5, with 16 bases that match TRBD2. The V segment lost 4 bases and the J segment 5 bases; nucleotides outside the gene matches: 10. Germline CDR1 is MDHEN and CDR2 is SYDVKM. The length of the CDR3 is 18 residues. In DNA form, the CDR3 reads TGTGCCAGCAGTTCCCCGGGACTAGCGGGAGGGCCTTTTGAGACCCAGTACTTC. Its translation: CASSSPGLAGGPFETQYF.

This clonotype was seen repeatedly, ten times or more. The V and J genes are TRBV28 and TRBJ1-2; D is unclear. Trimming shortened V by 1 base and J by 6 bases, and 9 bases separated the two germline ends. CDR1 MDHEN and CDR2 SYDVKM come from the germline V gene. The length of the CDR3 is 13 residues. The CDR3 here is CASSLSGANGYTF. The CDR3 nucleotides read TGTGCCAGCAGTTTATCTGGCGCCAATGGCTACACCTTC.

This clonotype was counted many times. The chain uses TRBV2 and TRBJ2-7; 7 bases agree with TRBD1. The CDR3 is 16 residues long. In germline, CDR1 is SNHLY, CDR2 FYNNEI. V shed 2 bases and J 0 bases; nucleotides not matched to a gene: 7. The CDR3 nucleotides are TGTGCCAGCAGTGAAAAAGGGGGCCAGAGCTCCTACGAGCAGTACTTC. It translates to CASSEKGGQSSYEQYF. Full variable domain (remainder filled in from reference TRBV2 and TRBJ2-7): EPEVTQTPSHQVTQMGQEVILRCVPISNHLYFYWYRQILGQKVEFLVSFYNNEISEKSEIFDDQFSVERPDGSNFTLKIRSTKLEDSAMYFCASSEKGGQSSYEQYFGPGTRLTVT.

The sample holds many counts of this clonotype. The J gene is TRBJ2-7, the V gene TRBV5-1; a weak D match, TRBD1 (7 bases). Between the trimmed V and J ends, which lost 4 bases and 4 bases, there was a span of 24 bases. Germline CDR1 SGHRS, CDR2 YFSETQ. The CDR3 covers 17 residues. CDR3 sequence (DNA): TGCGCCAGCAGCCGGGACTCTTTTAAGACAGGGAATTACGAGCAGTACTTC. As protein: CASSRDSFKTGNYEQYF.

The gene calls are TRBV13 and TRBJ2-1, with 10 nucleotides matching TRBD2. Trimming cost V 6 bases and J 9 bases; bases outside gene matches: 11. CDR1 and CDR2 (germline): PRHDT, FYEKMQ (reference sequence). The CDR3 spans 15 residues. Here the CDR3 DNA reads TGTGCCAGCAGTCCCGTAGCGGGGGGAATGGGTGAGCAGTTCTTC. Amino acids: CASSPVAGGMGEQFF.

Notes on this clonotype: A read error may explain this, as a much larger clone is one base away. The chain links TRBV5-1 to TRBJ1-2; tentative D call: TRBD1 (6 bases). The CDR3 has 13 amino acids. In germline, CDR1 is SGHRS, CDR2 YFSETQ. Trimming removed 7 bases at V and 7 bases at J, with 17 bases between. CDR3 in DNA: TGCGCCAGCGGACCTACAGGGAAGAGTGGCTACACCTTC. It yields the protein CASGPTGKSGYTF.

This clonotype came up a few times. The chain carries TRBV3-1 and TRBJ2-2; a possible D gene is TRBD1 (5 bases). CDR1 LGHDT and CDR2 YNNKEL come from the germline V gene (reference sequence). Deletions cut 1 base from V and 7 bases from J, with 7 bases between. The CDR3 loop spans 13 amino acids. The CDR3 spells CASSQVTVGELFF. Here the CDR3 DNA reads TGTGCCAGCAGCCAAGTGACAGTCGGGGAGCTGTTTTTT.

This chain links TRBV20-1 with TRBJ2-1; the match to TRBD1 covers 9 bases. This CDR3 has 15 residues. The V gene end was trimmed by 0 bases and the J gene end by 6 bases; junction bases not matched to a gene: 6. The germline V gene encodes CDR1 DFQATT and CDR2 SNEGSKA (reference sequence). CDR3 bases: TGCAGTGCTAGAGACCGGGACAGGGAGGCCAATGAGCAGTTCTTC. The encoded protein is CSARDRDREANEQFF.

This clonotype was counted ten times or more. The chain recombines TRBV5-1 with TRBJ1-6; D not certain. The germline V and J ends were trimmed by 0 bases and 6 bases, with 4 bases remaining between them. Looked up from germline, CDR1 is SGHRS and CDR2 is YFSETQ. CDR3 length: 13 residues. The CDR3, as DNA: TGCGCCAGCAGCTTGGACAGTAATTCACCCCTCCACTTT. Residues: CASSLDSNSPLHF.

This clonotype has at least ten counts. The rearrangement links TRBV6-5 to TRBJ1-1; tentative D call: TRBD1 (5 bases). The CDR3 is 14 amino acids. Germline CDR1 MNHEY, CDR2 SVGAGI. V was clipped by 7 bases and J by 8 bases, with 20 bases between them. The CDR3 nucleotides are TGTGCCAGCATTTCCTCCCCCGGGACTTTCGAAGCTTTCTTT. As protein: CASISSPGTFEAFF.

This clonotype was observed at least ten times. The chain is built from TRBV25-1 and TRBJ1-2; no clear D. Trimming left V 4 bases short and J 4 bases short, with 13 bases between. Germline V gives CDR1 MGHDK, CDR2 SYGVNS. This CDR3 comprises 14 residues. The CDR3 nucleotides read TGTGCCAGCAGTGGAGGCAATCGGGGCTATGGCTACACCTTC. Translated: CASSGGNRGYGYTF.

Remarks on this clonotype: This sequence may be a read error, since a much larger clone differs from it by one base. Because it lacks the conserved phenylalanine or tryptophan at the end, this CDR3 is likely a read error. V usage is TRBV28 and J usage is TRBJ2-7; D might be TRBD1 or TRBD2, each matching 5 bases. The CDR3 is made up of 14 amino acids. V shed 7 bases and J shed 5 bases, with 18 bases lying between them. The germline V gene has CDR1 MDHEN and CDR2 SYDVKM. CDR3 region: CASKFPGPRNEQYL. CDR3 in DNA: TGTGCCAGCAAATTTCCGGGACCTCGCAACGAGCAGTACCTC.

This clonotype has only a few counts. The chain carries TRBV9 and TRBJ1-3; 8 positions match TRBD1. The CDR3 length is 18 residues. CDR1 is SGDLS, CDR2 YYNGEE, per germline. The trim removed 4 bases at V and 1 base at J, leaving 13 bases unmatched. The CDR3 DNA sequence: TGTGCCAGCAGCCAACCTATCCAGGGGGCCGTATCTGGAAACACCATATATTTT. Translated: CASSQPIQGAVSGNTIYF.

The chain carries TRBV6-2 or TRBV6-3 and TRBJ1-1; 9 nucleotides agree with TRBD1. The CDR3 is 19 residues long. V was pared by 6 bases and J by 2 bases, with 19 bases of the junction left unmatched. From germline, CDR1 is MNHEY and CDR2 SVGEGT. CDR3 DNA sequence: TGTGCCAGCAGCCAACCCGGGACAGGGACCGGGGCGGAAAACACTGAAGCTTTCTTT. Translated, it gives CASSQPGTGTGAENTEAFF.

This clonotype has more than one count but fewer than ten. The rearrangement uses TRBV20-1 and TRBJ2-7; unclear D gene. CDR3 length: 11 amino acids. V was trimmed by 3 bases and J by 4 bases, leaving 7 bases between them. CDR1 and CDR2 (germline): DFQATT, SNEGSKA (reference sequence). The CDR3 DNA reads as TGCAGTGCTAGCGCTTCTTACGAGCAGTACTTC. Residues: CSASASYEQYF.

This clonotype was observed at least ten times. V and J are TRBV9 and TRBJ2-7; the D gene is possibly TRBD2 (6 bases). CDR3 length equals 13 residues. The V gene lost 1 base and the J gene lost 5 bases, with 10 bases spanning the gap. Germline lookup yields CDR1 SGDLS and CDR2 YYNGEE. The CDR3, as DNA: TGTGCCAGCAGCGTATTCAGGGAGGACGAGCAGTACTTC. As protein: CASSVFREDEQYF.

Of note for this clonotype: One junction end does not reproduce the germline sequence, and a read error may be involved. In DNA, the CDR3 is TGCAGGGCTAGGGGGCCAGGGGCGGGTTCACCCCTCCACTTT. It is translated as CRARGPGAGSPLHF. V gene TRBV20-1 combines with J gene TRBJ1-6, with TRBD1 identical over 7 bases. Germline V gives CDR1 DFQATT, CDR2 SNEGSKA (reference sequence). The CDR3 is made up of 14 amino acids.

As regards this clonotype: A read error is likely here: a far larger clone is one base away. CDR3 nucleotide sequence: TGTACCAGCAGCTTAGACCAGGGGGCGGAGACCCAGTACTTC. Translated: CTSSLDQGAETQYF. This chain uses TRBV11-2 with TRBJ2-5, with 8 bases identical to TRBD1. This CDR3 is built from 14 residues. CDR1 is SGHAT and CDR2 is FQNNGV in the germline V gene.

This clonotype was detected ten times or more. The chain uses TRBV28 and TRBJ1-1, with 8 bases matching TRBD1. CDR1 and CDR2 from the germline V gene are MDHEN and SYDVKM. The length of the CDR3 is 14 residues. V shed 2 bases and J 6 bases; nucleotides not matched to a gene: 5. The CDR3 sequence is CASSLLDRDAEAFF. DNA for the CDR3: TGTGCCAGCAGTTTACTGGACAGGGATGCTGAAGCTTTCTTT.

This clonotype was picked up a small number of times. This chain uses TRBV7-2 with TRBJ1-1; D is unclear. The CDR3 sequence is 13 residues long. Germline CDR1 is SGHTA and CDR2 is FQGNSA. Trimming took 5 bases from V and 4 from J, leaving 11 bases between them. This CDR3 is CASSQQRFTEAFF. The CDR3 DNA reads TGTGCCAGCAGCCAACAACGATTCACTGAAGCTTTCTTT. The full variable domain, in which reference TRBV7-2 and TRBJ1-1 provide the parts outside the CDR3, is GAGVSQSPSNKVTEKGKDVELRCDPISGHTALYWYRQSLGQGLEFLIYFQGNSAPDKSGLPSDRFSAERTGGSVSTLTIQRTQQEDSAVYLCASSQQRFTEAFFGQGTRLTVV.